The clone carrying this T cell receptor beta chain was detected once. Germline CDR1 and CDR2: LNHDA and SQIVND (reference sequence). V was pared by 7 bases and J by 11 bases, with 17 bases between. This CDR3 is 12 amino acids long. These data come from a study of regulatory dendritic cells for organ transplantation. Here immunoSEQ multiplex PCR was the method, and the copy in TCRdb shows in-frame clones only, minus some. The table records approximately 35,000 clones, approximately 91% of them present only once. Sequenced sample: naive CD4+ T cells from blood. As for subset: CD45RA+ naive T cells. V and J are TRBV19 and TRBJ1-1; possibly TRBD1 for D (5 bases). This receptor was identified in a human donor in good health. CDR3 bases: TGTGCCAGTATCGGCCGGGACTCGGTGGCTTTCTTT. It is translated as CASIGRDSVAFF.